The clone carrying this TCR beta chain was recorded many times. As yet, its antigen is unknown. This sample stems from a study of blood T cells in healthy people across ages. Study-wide context: About one barcoded beta molecule per two T cells was the capture yield of template switching. General study points: Fewer expanded clones and more diversity marked long-lived versus aged donors.

V trimming: 3 bases; J trimming: 3 bases; junction bases outside the gene matches: 4. Germline lookup yields CDR1 SGHDT and CDR2 YYEEEE. This CDR3 comprises 15 residues. Through a sample-barcoded 5' primer and a J-beta primer mix, a second PCR was run for roughly 6 to 11 cycles. TCRdb ran MiXCR on the 5' RACE reads and lists one entry per CDR3 protein. This table has around 1,000,000 distinct CDR3 sequences, almost 25% appearing once. Each sample yielded at least 6 million isolated PBMCs. The data were also submitted as part of a second study, on T cells of mothers and their children. Per that study: Evidence of persistent microchimeric T cell clones was absent.

The chain couples TRBV5-6 to TRBJ2-1; 9 positions agree with TRBD1. Sample: blood. The TCR was taken from a girl between 2 and 10 years old in good health. The CDR3 here is CASSSGTGFYNEQFF. The DNA for the CDR3 is TGTGCCAGCAGCTCCGGGACAGGGTTCTACAATGAGCAGTTCTTC.